The 30 T cell receptor beta chains listed next were all sequenced from one sample in a study of CD8 T cells in ankylosing spondylitis. General study results and limits: Within ankylosing spondylitis blood, a TCR beta motif made up of under 10 highly homologous variants appeared to be characteristic.

These receptors have no identified antigens. TCRdb passed the 5' RACE reads through MiXCR, listing each CDR3 protein once. The data contain hundreds of thousands of distinct CDR3 sequences, roughly a quarter of them singletons. Sequencing was performed on blood, either unsorted or a sorted T cell fraction (not recorded which). The receptors originated from a male donor with ankylosing spondylitis.

V is TRBV15 and J is TRBJ2-4; 9 positions match TRBD2. From germline, CDR1 is LNHNV and CDR2 YYDKDF (reference sequence). The V gene end was trimmed by 0 bases and the J gene end by 9 bases; junction bases not matched to a gene: 12. The CDR3 length is 17 residues. Here the CDR3 DNA reads TGTGCCACCAGCAGAGATCCGTCGGGTAGCGGGAGAATCATTCAGTACTTC. It yields the protein CATSRDPSGSGRIIQYF. Combining the CDR3 with reference TRBV15 and TRBJ2-4 gives the whole variable domain DAMVIQNPRYQVTQFGKPVTLSCSQTLNHNVMYWYQQKSSQAPKLLFHYYDKDFNNEADTPDNFQSRRPNTSFCFLDIRSPGLGDTAMYLCATSRDPSGSGRIIQYFGAGTRLSVL.

This sequence joins TRBV24-1 and TRBJ2-1; tentatively, D is TRBD1 (5 bases). Trimming removed 10 bases from V and 0 bases from J, with 18 bases in between. CDR3 length: 16 residues. Germline CDR1 KGHDR, CDR2 SFDVKD. This CDR3 is CATAPWGVSSYNEQFF. The CDR3 nucleotides read TGTGCCACAGCCCCGTGGGGCGTCAGCTCCTACAATGAGCAGTTCTTC.

The chain is built from TRBV11-3 and TRBJ1-2; D not certain. Germline V gene lookup returns CDR1 SGHNT and CDR2 YENEEA. The CDR3 runs 15 residues. V dropped 1 base and J dropped 3 bases, with 12 bases sitting between them. The CDR3 DNA is TGTGCCAGCAGCTTAGGACCAGGCCCGGACTATGGCTACACCTTC. This encodes CASSLGPGPDYGYTF.

The V call is TRBV11-2, the J call TRBJ2-1, with 11 bases lining up with TRBD2. The CDR3 runs to 15 residues. Per the germline V gene, CDR1 is SGHAT and CDR2 is FQNNGV. The trim removed 6 bases at V and 3 bases at J, leaving 4 bases unmatched. This CDR3 is CASSWTSGFYNEQFF. The DNA for the CDR3 is TGTGCCAGCAGTTGGACTAGCGGGTTCTACAATGAGCAGTTCTTC.

The V and J genes are TRBV18 and TRBJ2-7; 13 bases align to TRBD2. V lost 2 bases and J lost 7; bases outside the gene matches: 2. Germline loops: CDR1 KGHSH, CDR2 LQKENI. The length of the CDR3 is 14 residues. CDR3 in DNA: TGTGCCAGCTCACCAGGACTAGCGGGAGTTGAGCAGTACGTC. It translates to CASSPGLAGVEQYV.

V and J are TRBV28 and TRBJ1-3; D unresolved. Germline values: CDR1 MDHEN, CDR2 SYDVKM. This CDR3 spans 15 amino acids. The V and J ends lost 7 bases and 0 bases respectively, with 13 bases between them. CDR3 DNA: TGTGCCAGCAATTTTTTATCAAGCTCTGGAAACACCATATATTTT. As protein: CASNFLSSSGNTIYF.

The chain employs TRBV20-1 and TRBJ2-4; 8 bases match TRBD2. The CDR3 runs 13 residues. Germline CDR1 and CDR2: DFQATT and SNEGSKA (reference sequence). V shed 5 bases and J 4 bases; nucleotides not matched to a gene: 4. CDR3 bases: TGCAGTGCTCCCGGGACTAGTAAAAACATTCAGTACTTC. It codes for CSAPGTSKNIQYF.

The chain links TRBV5-1 to TRBJ1-5; tentatively, D is TRBD1 (6 bases). V lost 0 bases and J 4 bases, leaving 11 bases between the germline ends. Germline V gene lookup returns CDR1 SGHRS and CDR2 YFSETQ. The CDR3 totals 15 residues. CDR3 sequence reads: CASSLGDTANQPQHF. In nucleotides, the CDR3 is TGCGCCAGCAGCTTGGGGGACACAGCAAATCAGCCCCAGCATTTT.

This clonotype was seen a handful of times. The V gene is TRBV2, the J gene TRBJ2-5, with 9 bases that match TRBD1. The J segment lost 4 bases and the V segment lost 6 bases, leaving 3 bases of the junction unmatched. The CDR3 loop spans 13 amino acids. The germline gives CDR1 SNHLY, CDR2 FYNNEI. CDR3: CASSGGQGETQYF. The CDR3 DNA sequence: TGTGCCAGCAGCGGGGGACAGGGAGAGACCCAGTACTTC.

This clonotype appeared a few times. The chain uses TRBV5-1 and TRBJ2-2, with TRBD2 matching 14 bases. After removal of 2 bases from V and 1 base from J, the junction contained 10 bases not matched to a gene. The CDR3 is made up of 20 amino acids. Germline V lookup: CDR1 SGHRS, CDR2 YFSETQ. The CDR3 bases are TGCGCCAGCAGCTTCTTTAAAGGACTAGCGGGAGGCCTGAACACCGGGGAGCTGTTTTTT. Translation: CASSFFKGLAGGLNTGELFF.

This clonotype was counted once. V usage is TRBV24-1 and J usage is TRBJ2-1; perhaps TRBD1 as D (7 bases). Germline V gene lookup returns CDR1 KGHDR and CDR2 SFDVKD. The length of the CDR3 is 15 residues. Trimming took 5 bases from V and 4 from J, leaving 14 bases between them. The CDR3 coding sequence is TGTGCCACCAGTGCCCTCGGGGGACAGTACAATGAGCAGTTCTTC. Protein sequence: CATSALGGQYNEQFF.

This chain links TRBV20-1 with TRBJ2-1, with TRBD1 matching over 8 bases. The ends lost 6 bases at V and 3 bases at J; junction bases unmatched: 7. Germline lookup yields CDR1 DFQATT and CDR2 SNEGSKA (reference sequence). There are 14 residues in the CDR3. CDR3 sequence (DNA): TGCAGTGCACCGACAGGGGCGGTCTACAATGAGCAGTTCTTC. Residues: CSAPTGAVYNEQFF.

V gene TRBV19 combines with J gene TRBJ1-2; the D gene is possibly TRBD1 (6 bases). Germline V gene lookup returns CDR1 LNHDA and CDR2 SQIVND (reference sequence). Between the trimmed V and J ends, which lost 6 bases and 8 bases, there was a span of 19 bases. The CDR3 totals 14 residues. The CDR3 region is CASSRGTPEGGYTF. The CDR3 DNA reads TGTGCCAGTAGCCGTGGGACACCCGAAGGGGGCTACACCTTC. Based on the CDR3 plus reference TRBV19 and TRBJ1-2, the full variable domain is DGGITQSPKYLFRKEGQNVTLSCEQNLNHDAMYWYRQDPGQGLRLIYYSQIVNDFQKGDIAEGYSVSREKKESFPLTVTSAQKNPTAFYLCASSRGTPEGGYTFGSGTRLTVV.

The chain has TRBV28 and TRBJ2-2; the match to TRBD2 covers 9 bases. V gave up 8 bases and J gave up 6 bases; unmatched junction bases: 7. Germline lookup yields CDR1 MDHEN and CDR2 SYDVKM. This CDR3 is built from 14 residues. The CDR3 coding sequence is TGTGCCAGCGTTAGGACTAGCGCCTCCGGGGAGCTGTTTTTT. This gives the protein CASVRTSASGELFF. Using reference TRBV28 and TRBJ2-2 for the parts outside the CDR3, the full variable domain is DVKVTQSSRYLVKRTGEKVFLECVQDMDHENMFWYRQDPGLGLRLIYFSYDVKMKEKGDIPEGYSVSREKKERFSLILESASTNQTSMYLCASVRTSASGELFFGEGSRLTVL.

The chain joins TRBV29-1 to TRBJ1-2; TRBD1 is a possible D gene (5 bases). This CDR3 region has 14 residues. Trimming shortened V by 7 bases and J by 0 bases, and 15 bases separated the two germline ends. Germline V gene data show CDR1 as SQVTM and CDR2 as ANQGSEA. As DNA, the CDR3 is TGCAGCGCTTACACAGGAGCCCCTAACTATGGCTACACCTTC. As protein: CSAYTGAPNYGYTF.

The CDR3 protein is CSALAGASYNEQFF. In nucleotides, the CDR3 is TGCAGTGCTCTAGCGGGAGCCTCCTACAATGAGCAGTTCTTC. The V and J genes are TRBV20-1 and TRBJ2-1; 10 bases fit TRBD2. J was trimmed by 0 bases and V by 5 bases; bases with no gene match: 1. The CDR3 is made up of 14 amino acids. CDR1 and CDR2 from the germline V gene are DFQATT and SNEGSKA (reference sequence).

This clonotype was seen once. V is TRBV24-1 and J is TRBJ2-1; TRBD2 matches 14 bases. There are 16 residues in the CDR3. Trimming removed 4 bases from V and 8 bases from J; junction bases left unmatched: 6. Germline values: CDR1 KGHDR, CDR2 SFDVKD. Written as DNA, the CDR3 is TGTGCCACCAGTGACCCGACTAGCGGGAGGGCCTATGAGCAGTTCTTC. Translating gives CATSDPTSGRAYEQFF.

In the case of this clonotype: One junction end disagrees with the germline gene, perhaps due to a read error. This CDR3 is CASNTGTVSSQPQHF. In DNA, the CDR3 is TGTGCCAGCAACACCGGGACAGTCAGCAGTCAGCCCCAGCATTTT. The chain couples TRBV12-3 or TRBV12-4 to TRBJ1-5; 7 nucleotides agree with TRBD1. CDR3 length equals 15 residues.

The genes are TRBV12-3 or TRBV12-4 and TRBJ1-1; D might be TRBD1 (5 bases). Trimming cost V 5 bases and J 1 base, with 17 bases left between them. The length of the CDR3 is 16 residues. CDR3 in amino acids: CASSPLPGRKNTEAFF. The CDR3 DNA sequence: TGTGCCAGCAGTCCCCTCCCGGGACGAAAGAACACTGAAGCTTTCTTT.

This clonotype turned up a few times. V is TRBV12-3 or TRBV12-4 and J is TRBJ2-1, with D uncertain. The CDR3 extends over 15 amino acids. V was clipped by 1 base and J by 1 base, with 8 bases between them. The CDR3 reads CASSLDIGSYNEQFF. CDR3 bases: TGTGCCAGCAGTTTAGACATAGGATCCTACAATGAGCAGTTCTTC.

About this clonotype itself: One end of the junction is discordant with germline, which a read error may explain. The rearrangement uses TRBV7-8 and TRBJ1-1; no clear D gene. The CDR3 consists of 15 residues. The germline gives CDR1 SGHVS, CDR2 FQNEAQ. Here the CDR3 reads CASGLKRALNTEAFF. The CDR3 DNA follows: TGTGCCAGCGGCTTAAAGCGAGCATTGAACACTGAAGCTTTCTTT.

This clonotype was observed a handful of times. The V and J genes are TRBV24-1 and TRBJ1-5; D uncertain. Trimming left V 4 bases short and J 8 bases short, with 11 bases between. Looked up from germline, CDR1 is KGHDR and CDR2 is SFDVKD. The CDR3 is 13 residues long. This CDR3 is CATSDGYREPQHF. DNA of the CDR3: TGTGCCACCAGTGACGGGTATAGGGAGCCCCAGCATTTT.

The chain uses TRBV11-2 and TRBJ2-7, with 11 nucleotides matching TRBD1. V trimming: 5 bases; J trimming: 6 bases; junction bases outside the gene matches: 6. The CDR3 runs 14 residues. Germline V gene data show CDR1 as SGHAT and CDR2 as FQNNGV. The CDR3 bases are TGTGCCAGCAGCAGGGGACAGGGGGAATTCGAGCAGTACTTC. This translates into CASSRGQGEFEQYF.

This clonotype showed up just a few times. The chain carries TRBV2 and TRBJ1-1; perhaps TRBD1 as D (6 bases). The CDR3 length is 14 residues. The germline gives CDR1 SNHLY, CDR2 FYNNEI. V lost 4 bases, J lost 3 bases, and 12 bases lay in between. Written as DNA, the CDR3 is TGTGCCAGCAGTGGTCGGGACATTTACACTGAAGCTTTCTTT. Its translation is CASSGRDIYTEAFF.

V usage is TRBV7-2 and J usage is TRBJ2-3; D uncertain. The V gene's germline CDR1 is SGHTA and CDR2 FQGNSA. CDR3 length: 16 residues. Trimming took 1 base from V and 1 from J, leaving 12 bases between them. The CDR3 coding sequence is TGTGCCAGCAGCTTAGAGGGCGCGTTACGCACAGATACGCAGTATTTT. Protein sequence: CASSLEGALRTDTQYF.

The chain employs TRBV5-1 and TRBJ2-1, with 9 bases lining up with TRBD1. The V gene's germline CDR1 is SGHRS and CDR2 YFSETQ. Losses at the gene ends were 4 bases for V and 9 bases for J; bases not matched to a gene: 11. CDR3 length equals 15 residues. CDR3 nucleotides: TGCGCCAGCAGCCTCCGGACAGGGGAGTCTAGTGAGCAGTTCTTC. This gives the protein CASSLRTGESSEQFF.

This clonotype was picked up a small number of times. The rearrangement uses TRBV6-1 and TRBJ2-3, with a possible D match to TRBD2 (6 bases). Looked up from germline, CDR1 is MNHNS and CDR2 is SASEGT. CDR3 size: 15 residues. The V end was cut by 4 bases, the J end by 0 bases, with 11 bases between. Here the CDR3 DNA reads TGTGCCAGCAGTGCGGTAGCGGAGAGCACAGATACGCAGTATTTT. It specifies CASSAVAESTDTQYF.

This clonotype was counted a few times. CDR3 DNA: TGTGCCAGCAGCCTTCGACAGGGAGCTGGCTACACCTTC. Translation: CASSLRQGAGYTF. This chain connects TRBV7-2 to TRBJ1-2, with TRBD1 matching 7 bases. Trimming cost V 5 bases and J 7 bases; bases outside gene matches: 7. The CDR3 is made up of 13 amino acids. The germline CDR1 and CDR2 sequences are SGHTA and FQGNSA.

The chain employs TRBV12-3 or TRBV12-4 and TRBJ2-1, with D uncertain. The CDR3 covers 16 residues. The V and J ends lost 6 bases and 0 bases respectively, with 15 bases between them. The DNA of the CDR3 is TGTGCCAGCAGCCTCCTCGGTTCTAGCTCCTACAATGAGCAGTTCTTC. Translation gives CASSLLGSSSYNEQFF.

The V and J genes are TRBV5-1 and TRBJ1-4; D call uncertain. The CDR3 loop spans 15 amino acids. Looked up from germline, CDR1 is SGHRS and CDR2 is YFSETQ. V was shortened by 4 bases and J by 6 bases, with 16 bases between the two germline ends. CDR3 nucleotides: TGCGCCAGCAGCCAAAGGACGGGCCGGGATGAAAAACTGTTTTTT. It yields the protein CASSQRTGRDEKLFF.